The 19 T cell receptor beta chains presented below share a single source sample, sequenced in a study of cytomegalovirus exposure and HLA in healthy donors. The primer mix had 60 Vbeta and 13 Jbeta primers. Measured with immunoSEQ multiplex PCR; TCRdb has only the in-frame clones, and not every one. Here the sample spans about 140,000 clones, over 75% being singletons. Material for sequencing was PBMCs. The source of these receptors is a man aged 50 to 60 in good health and CMV-seronegative.

This chain joins TRBV29-1 and TRBJ1-2; D is undetermined. The CDR3 is 12 residues long. Per germline, CDR1 SQVTM and CDR2 ANQGSEA. V was cut by 4 bases and J by 0 bases, with 6 bases left in between. In DNA, the CDR3 is TGCAGCGTTGGGGCAACTAACTATGGCTACACCTTC. Encoded protein: CSVGATNYGYTF.

V usage is TRBV7-9 and J usage is TRBJ1-2; D is uncertain. The V end was cut by 1 base, the J end by 2 bases, with 11 bases between. The germline CDR1 and CDR2 sequences are SEHNR and FQNEAQ (reference sequence). This CDR3 contains 15 residues. Here the CDR3 reads CASSLDSPRNYGYTF. CDR3 bases: TGTGCCAGCAGCTTAGATTCACCGCGGAACTATGGCTACACCTTC.

V is TRBV29-1 and J is TRBJ2-1, with D perhaps TRBD1 (6 bases). Trimming shortened V by 2 bases and J by 10 bases, and 12 bases separated the two germline ends. Germline CDR1 is SQVTM and CDR2 is ANQGSEA. The CDR3 length is 12 residues. The CDR3 here is CSVERNGQEQFF. The CDR3 DNA is TGCAGCGTTGAACGAAATGGACAGGAGCAGTTCTTC.

A single count supports this clone. This chain joins TRBV6-1 and TRBJ2-7; 10 bases map to TRBD1. This CDR3 is built from 13 residues. J was trimmed by 4 bases and V by 6 bases; bases with no gene match: 3. In germline, CDR1 is MNHNS, CDR2 SASEGT. CDR3 DNA sequence: TGTGCCAGCAGGACAGGGGGCGGTTACGAGCAGTACTTC. This sequence encodes CASRTGGGYEQYF.

This rearrangement joins TRBV4-1 to TRBJ2-2; 8 bases map to TRBD2. The J segment lost 4 bases and the V segment lost 4 bases, leaving 5 bases of the junction unmatched. CDR3 size: 15 residues. Germline lookup yields CDR1 MGHRA and CDR2 YSYEKL. The CDR3 DNA reads as TGCGCCAGCAGCCTCGGGGGGGCCGCCACCGGGGAGCTGTTTTTT. It yields the protein CASSLGGAATGELFF.

The rearrangement uses TRBV2 and TRBJ1-4; D is unresolved. Germline V lookup: CDR1 SNHLY, CDR2 FYNNEI. The CDR3 is 16 residues long. With 4 bases removed from V and 2 bases from J, the gap between germline ends came to 14 bases. As DNA, the CDR3 is TGTGCCAGCAGTGCAGGTGGTCGCGGGACTAATGAAAAACTGTTTTTT. This sequence encodes CASSAGGRGTNEKLFF.

This clone was seen a single time. The chain couples TRBV29-1 to TRBJ2-7; D is unclear. The CDR3 has 11 residues. Deletions cut 3 bases from V and 7 bases from J, with 10 bases between. Germline loops: CDR1 SQVTM, CDR2 ANQGSEA. The CDR3 spells CSVEGSSEQYF. DNA for the CDR3: TGCAGCGTTGAGGGCAGTTCTGAGCAGTACTTC.

Only one count was recorded for this clone. The V gene is TRBV6-1, the J gene TRBJ2-7; a possible D gene is TRBD2 (6 bases). This CDR3 contains 14 residues. Germline CDR1 MNHNS, CDR2 SASEGT. Trimming shortened V by 4 bases and J by 5 bases, and 15 bases separated the two germline ends. The CDR3 here is CASSGLVFGDEQYF. In nucleotides, the CDR3 is TGTGCCAGCAGTGGACTAGTTTTTGGAGACGAGCAGTACTTC.

The gene calls are TRBV6-4 and TRBJ1-6; 7 bases match TRBD1. Germline V gene lookup returns CDR1 MRHNA and CDR2 SNTAGT. V was clipped by 4 bases and J by 8 bases; unmatched bases: 5. The CDR3 is 14 residues long. The chain's CDR3 is CASSVTGSYSPLHF. CDR3 coding DNA: TGTGCCAGCAGTGTGACAGGGTCATATTCACCCCTCCACTTT.

The V call is TRBV28, the J call TRBJ2-7; a possible D gene is TRBD2 (6 bases). The CDR3 runs to 13 residues. V was pared by 6 bases and J by 1 base, with 10 bases between. CDR1 and CDR2 from the germline V gene are MDHEN and SYDVKM. CDR3 DNA: TGTGCCAGCAGAGCGGGCCGTTCCTACGAGCAGTACTTC. Its translation: CASRAGRSYEQYF.

The V gene is TRBV6-6, the J gene TRBJ1-1; D uncertain. Germline V lookup: CDR1 MNHNY, CDR2 SVGAGI (reference sequence). The V and J ends lost 7 bases and 11 bases respectively, with 14 bases between them. There are 11 residues in the CDR3. This CDR3 is CASKRGPWAFF. CDR3 DNA: TGTGCCAGCAAAAGAGGCCCGTGGGCTTTCTTT.

The rearrangement uses TRBV7-3 and TRBJ2-1, with 7 bases that match TRBD1. This CDR3 comprises 16 residues. Germline CDR1 reads SGHTA; CDR2 reads FQGTGA. Trimming removed 1 base from V and 0 bases from J; junction bases left unmatched: 3. This CDR3 is CASSLKGAASYNEQFF. CDR3 DNA sequence: TGTGCCAGCAGCTTAAAGGGGGCCGCCTCCTACAATGAGCAGTTCTTC.

This clone was observed a single time. The V and J genes are TRBV6-1 and TRBJ2-7; no definite D call. V lost 5 bases to trimming and J lost 2 bases, with 13 bases between them. Looked up from germline, CDR1 is MNHNS and CDR2 is SASEGT. The CDR3 sequence is 14 residues long. The CDR3 is CASSFGVSTYEQYF. For the CDR3, the DNA is TGTGCCAGCAGTTTTGGAGTGTCGACCTACGAGCAGTACTTC.

This chain connects TRBV30 to TRBJ1-2; 8 positions agree with TRBD1. The CDR3 is 13 amino acids. CDR1 GTSNPN and CDR2 SVGIG come from the germline V gene (reference sequence). The V gene end was trimmed by 4 bases and the J gene end by 2 bases; junction bases not matched to a gene: 3. The CDR3 sequence: CAWTRTGNYGYTF. CDR3 DNA sequence: TGTGCCTGGACAAGGACAGGGAACTATGGCTACACCTTC.

In its sample, this clone was seen once. The chain joins TRBV9 to TRBJ1-5; D gene unclear. Trimming stripped 0 bases from V and 9 bases from J, with 10 bases between. The CDR3 consists of 13 residues. The germline V gene encodes CDR1 SGDLS and CDR2 YYNGEE. The CDR3 DNA reads as TGTGCCAGCAGCGTAGAGGAGGGAAGGCCCCAGCATTTT. It codes for CASSVEEGRPQHF.

The V and J genes are TRBV9 and TRBJ1-5, with 10 bases lining up with TRBD1. Trimming cost V 3 bases and J 4 bases; bases outside gene matches: 4. The CDR3 spans 15 residues. CDR1 and CDR2 from the germline V gene are SGDLS and YYNGEE. CDR3 amino acids: CASSAGTGVNQPQHF. CDR3 nucleotide sequence: TGTGCCAGCAGCGCCGGGACAGGGGTAAATCAGCCCCAGCATTTT.

The count of this clone is one. The chain recombines TRBV5-6 with TRBJ1-2; 12 bases match TRBD1. The V gene end was trimmed by 1 base and the J gene end by 8 bases; junction bases not matched to a gene: 9. Germline CDR1 SGHDT, CDR2 YYEEEE. The CDR3 is made up of 16 amino acids. CDR3 bases: TGTGCCAGCAGCTTGAGAATGGGACAGGGGGCTCGGGGCTACACCTTC. Translation gives CASSLRMGQGARGYTF.

This chain uses TRBV5-6 with TRBJ1-2; 9 bases match TRBD1. After removal of 4 bases from V and 4 bases from J, the junction contained 2 bases not matched to a gene. This CDR3 has 13 amino acids. Germline V lookup: CDR1 SGHDT, CDR2 YYEEEE. The CDR3, as DNA: TGTGCCAGCAGCCTGGACAGGGGCTATGGCTACACCTTC. Its translation: CASSLDRGYGYTF.

This clone was counted only a few times. This chain connects TRBV6-7 to TRBJ2-1; D gene unclear. TRBV6-7 is an ORF, with its function uncertain. The CDR3 has 15 residues. V was trimmed by 2 bases and J by 2 bases, leaving 10 bases between them. The CDR3 region is CASSYHPPAYNEQFF. The CDR3 DNA follows: TGTGCCAGCAGTTACCACCCGCCAGCCTACAATGAGCAGTTCTTC.